The 29 T cell receptor beta chains listed next were all sequenced from one sample in a study of blood T cell repertoires in COVID-19. The table came from immunoSEQ multiplex PCR; TCRdb's copy has only in-frame clones and leaves some out. The sample lists around 200,000 clones, about 87% occurring once. Sequencing was carried out using PBMCs or T cells enriched from blood (not recorded which). The receptors stem from a woman younger than 45 who had recovered from COVID-19.

The chain is built from TRBV11-3 and TRBJ2-5; 11 nucleotides align to TRBD1. Germline lookup yields CDR1 SGHNT and CDR2 YENEEA. With V trimmed by 0 bases and J by 2 bases, 8 bases remained unmatched. CDR3 length: 18 residues. The CDR3: CASSLEPGTGGSQETQYF. The CDR3 DNA sequence: TGTGCCAGCAGCTTAGAGCCAGGGACAGGGGGATCTCAAGAGACCCAGTACTTC.

The V call is TRBV10-3, the J call TRBJ1-1; TRBD1 might be the D (5 bases). Trimming left V 3 bases short and J 3 bases short, with 17 bases between. The CDR3 loop spans 16 amino acids. Germline CDR1 reads ENHRY; CDR2 reads SYGVKD. CDR3 DNA sequence: TGTGCCATCAGTGAAAGGGCACAGGCCCTATACACTGAAGCTTTCTTT. This translates into CAISERAQALYTEAFF.

The chain recombines TRBV3-1 (or the pseudogene TRBV3-2) with TRBJ2-7; D may be TRBD1 (5 bases). There are 14 residues in the CDR3. With 0 bases removed from V and 5 bases from J, the gap between germline ends came to 11 bases. Looked up from germline, CDR1 is LGHDT and CDR2 is YNNKEL (reference sequence). The CDR3 here is CASSQDRAGNEQYF. CDR3 bases: TGTGCCAGCAGCCAAGATCGGGCAGGGAACGAGCAGTACTTC.

The V gene is TRBV6-5, the J gene TRBJ2-1, with D possibly TRBD2 on 6 matching bases. Trimming pared 0 bases from V and 8 bases from J, leaving 14 bases between. The CDR3 loop spans 15 amino acids. Per germline, CDR1 MNHEY and CDR2 SVGAGI. CDR3 sequence: CASSYSGLRPDEQFF. CDR3 coding DNA: TGTGCCAGCAGTTACTCGGGACTCCGACCCGATGAGCAGTTCTTC.

The V call is TRBV3-1 (or the pseudogene TRBV3-2), the J call TRBJ2-5, with no clear D. Germline CDR1 is LGHDT and CDR2 is YNNKEL (reference sequence). The length of the CDR3 is 13 residues. The germline V and J ends were trimmed by 1 base and 0 bases, with 3 bases remaining between them. The CDR3 region has the DNA TGTGCCAGCAGCCAAGCCTACCAAGAGACCCAGTACTTC. Protein product: CASSQAYQETQYF.

The gene calls are TRBV2 and TRBJ1-2; 7 nucleotides line up with TRBD1. J lost 4 bases, V lost 4 bases, and 6 bases had no gene match. Per germline, CDR1 SNHLY and CDR2 FYNNEI. This CDR3 is built from 14 residues. This CDR3 is CASSGPGTAYGYTF. The CDR3 coding sequence is TGTGCCAGCAGTGGTCCCGGGACAGCCTATGGCTACACCTTC.

This chain joins TRBV7-8 and TRBJ1-1, with 8 positions matching TRBD1. The junction had 9 bases not matched to a gene; V was cut back by 4 bases and J by 11 bases. The CDR3 spans 13 residues. Germline CDR1 and CDR2: SGHVS and FQNEAQ. CDR3 DNA sequence: TGTGCCAGCAGCTCTGGACAGGGTTTAACGGCTTTCTTT. Amino acids: CASSSGQGLTAFF.

The chain has TRBV12-3 or TRBV12-4 and TRBJ1-1, with 7 nucleotides matching TRBD1. The CDR3 sequence is 13 residues long. The V segment lost 6 bases and the J segment 3 bases; nucleotides outside the gene matches: 4. CDR3 nucleotides: TGTGCCAGCAGCGACAGGGCGGACACTGAAGCTTTCTTT. Translated: CASSDRADTEAFF.

The chain combines TRBV7-9 with TRBJ2-1; TRBD2 matches at 11 bases. Germline V gene lookup returns CDR1 SEHNR and CDR2 FQNEAQ (reference sequence). The length of the CDR3 is 15 residues. With V trimmed by 2 bases and J by 4 bases, 1 base remained unmatched. The CDR3: CASSLLAGGYNEQFF. CDR3 coding DNA: TGTGCCAGCAGCTTACTAGCGGGGGGTTACAATGAGCAGTTCTTC. Full variable domain (outside the CDR3, taken from reference TRBV7-9 and TRBJ2-1): DTGVSQNPRHKITKRGQNVTFRCDPISEHNRLYWYRQTLGQGPEFLTYFQNEAQLEKSRLLSDRFSAERPKGSFSTLEIQRTEQGDSAMYLCASSLLAGGYNEQFFGPGTRLTVL.

This rearrangement joins TRBV6-4 to TRBJ1-2; D may be TRBD1 (6 bases). The length of the CDR3 is 13 residues. The V end was cut by 0 bases, the J end by 4 bases, with 6 bases between. Germline values: CDR1 MRHNA, CDR2 SNTAGT. CDR3: CASSDSGGYGYTF. CDR3 DNA: TGTGCCAGCAGTGACTCAGGGGGCTATGGCTACACCTTC.

J is TRBJ1-5 and V is TRBV7-2; D is unresolved. Germline CDR1 and CDR2: SGHTA and FQGNSA. CDR3 length equals 13 residues. V lost 2 bases to trimming and J lost 4 bases, with 6 bases between them. CDR3 nucleotides: TGTGCCAGCAGCTTAACGGTTAATCAGCCCCAGCATTTT. Translation gives CASSLTVNQPQHF.

The V and J genes are TRBV15 and TRBJ2-3; 7 bases fit TRBD1. This CDR3 region has 16 residues. Germline V lookup: CDR1 LNHNV, CDR2 YYDKDF (reference sequence). V lost 3 bases, J lost 4 bases, and 10 bases stayed unmatched. CDR3 region: CATSSDSSGGADTQYF. The CDR3 DNA reads TGTGCCACCAGCAGCGACTCCTCAGGGGGTGCAGATACGCAGTATTTT.

The table lists this clone with a count of one. The chain uses TRBV4-1 and TRBJ2-5, with 7 bases matching TRBD2. CDR3 length: 16 residues. V was clipped by 0 bases and J by 2 bases; unmatched bases: 6. The germline V gene has CDR1 MGHRA and CDR2 YSYEKL. The CDR3 region is CASSQDGLAEQETQYF. CDR3 nucleotide sequence: TGCGCCAGCAGCCAAGACGGGCTAGCGGAGCAAGAGACCCAGTACTTC.

The V and J genes are TRBV4-2 and TRBJ2-1; 8 nucleotides line up with TRBD2. V lost 0 bases to trimming and J lost 9 bases; unmatched junction nucleotides: 4. Germline CDR1 reads LGHNA; CDR2 reads YNFKEQ. There are 14 residues in the CDR3. The CDR3 here is CASSQDGTRREQFF. CDR3 coding DNA: TGTGCCAGCAGCCAAGATGGGACTAGACGTGAGCAGTTCTTC.

V is TRBV7-2 and J is TRBJ2-7; D is unresolved. The germline V and J ends were trimmed by 5 bases and 7 bases, with 12 bases remaining between them. The CDR3 is made up of 12 amino acids. Germline loops: CDR1 SGHTA, CDR2 FQGNSA. The DNA of the CDR3 is TGTGCCAGCAGCCCCTCGTATTATGAGCAGTACTTC. It specifies CASSPSYYEQYF.

This clone was detected once. The V and J genes are TRBV11-1 and TRBJ1-4; D might be TRBD1 (5 bases). There are 16 residues in the CDR3. V lost 5 bases and J 5 bases, leaving 18 bases between the germline ends. Germline assignment: CDR1 SGHAT and CDR2 FQDESV (reference sequence). CDR3 loop: CASSPLTTGRNEKLFF. CDR3 DNA: TGTGCCAGCAGCCCCCTAACCACAGGAAGGAATGAAAAACTGTTTTTT.

This chain links TRBV7-6 with TRBJ2-6; no definite D call. CDR1 and CDR2 (germline): SGHVS, FNYEAQ. This CDR3 contains 16 residues. The germline V and J ends were trimmed by 2 bases and 0 bases, with 8 bases remaining between them. The CDR3 spells CASSLLVSSGANVLTF. The CDR3 DNA reads as TGTGCCAGCAGCTTATTGGTTAGCTCTGGGGCCAACGTCCTGACTTTC. The variable domain in full, with the rest retrieved from reference TRBV7-6 and TRBJ2-6, is GAGVSQSPRYKVTKRGQDVALRCDPISGHVSLYWYRQALGQGPEFLTYFNYEAQQDKSGLPNDRFSAERPEGSISTLTIQRTEQRDSAMYRCASSLLVSSGANVLTFGAGSRLTVL.

V gene TRBV13 combines with J gene TRBJ2-1; perhaps TRBD1 as D (5 bases). The CDR3 sequence is 12 residues long. V was pared by 4 bases and J by 6 bases, with 7 bases between. Germline CDR1 is PRHDT and CDR2 is FYEKMQ (reference sequence). The CDR3 DNA reads TGTGCCAGCAGCTCCAGGGCCAATGAGCAGTTCTTC. Its protein product is CASSSRANEQFF.

The chain recombines TRBV7-8 with TRBJ2-3, with 10 positions matching TRBD2. The germline V gene encodes CDR1 SGHVS and CDR2 FQNEAQ. The V segment lost 2 bases and the J segment 5 bases; nucleotides outside the gene matches: 10. CDR3 length: 17 residues. In nucleotides, the CDR3 is TGTGCCAGCAGCTTAAATATAGTAGCGGGGGGAGGAGATACGCAGTATTTT. Translation: CASSLNIVAGGGDTQYF.

This clone was seen only a few times. The rearrangement uses TRBV7-9 and TRBJ1-3; TRBD1 matches 8 bases. CDR3 length equals 19 residues. CDR1 is SEHNR, CDR2 FQNEAQ, per germline (reference sequence). V shed 1 base and J 0 bases; nucleotides not matched to a gene: 11. The CDR3, as DNA: TGTGCCAGCAGCTTAGGCAGGGGGCAACAACTCTCCTCTGGAAACACCATATATTTT. Amino acid sequence: CASSLGRGQQLSSGNTIYF.

In its sample, this clone was seen a few times. CDR3 region: CASSMGTAGDNEKLFF. CDR3 DNA: TGTGCCAGTAGTATGGGGACCGCAGGGGACAATGAAAAACTGTTTTTT. J is TRBJ1-4 and V is TRBV19; TRBD1 is a possible D gene (6 bases). The V and J ends lost 3 bases and 5 bases respectively, with 16 bases between them. CDR3 length: 16 amino acids. The V gene's germline CDR1 is LNHDA and CDR2 SQIVND (reference sequence).

The chain employs TRBV13 and TRBJ2-7; TRBD2 matches 13 bases. The CDR3 sequence is 15 residues long. The V gene end was trimmed by 4 bases and the J gene end by 4 bases; junction bases not matched to a gene: 4. Germline V gene data show CDR1 as PRHDT and CDR2 as FYEKMQ (reference sequence). For the CDR3, the DNA is TGTGCCAGCAGCTCAGGGACTAGCGGGGTTTACGAGCAGTACTTC. Translating it yields CASSSGTSGVYEQYF.

This chain connects TRBV6-5 to TRBJ1-1, with D perhaps matching TRBD1 (5 bases). This CDR3 region has 12 residues. Germline assignment: CDR1 MNHEY and CDR2 SVGAGI. V gave up 7 bases and J gave up 4 bases, with 10 bases separating them. CDR3 amino acids: CASNVGVTEAFF. For the CDR3, the DNA is TGTGCCAGCAATGTAGGGGTCACTGAAGCTTTCTTT.

The chain couples TRBV3-1 (or the pseudogene TRBV3-2) to TRBJ1-6; TRBD1 might be the D (6 bases). Germline CDR1 LGHDT, CDR2 YNNKEL (reference sequence). The V gene lost 4 bases and the J gene lost 7 bases, with 14 bases spanning the gap. The CDR3 has 15 residues. CDR3 residues: CASSRGYRENSPLHF. Written as DNA, the CDR3 is TGTGCCAGCAGCCGGGGGTACAGGGAAAATTCACCCCTCCACTTT.

The genes are TRBV7-3 and TRBJ2-5, with D perhaps TRBD2 (5 bases). CDR3 length equals 13 residues. The V gene's germline CDR1 is SGHTA and CDR2 FQGTGA. V was cut by 9 bases and J by 1 base, with 12 bases left in between. As DNA, the CDR3 is TGTGCCAGTGCGACGACTACCCAAGAGACCCAGTACTTC. Translating it yields CASATTTQETQYF.

The rearrangement joins TRBV7-9 to TRBJ1-1, with unresolved D. V was pared by 4 bases and J by 4 bases, with 13 bases between. Germline V gene data show CDR1 as SEHNR and CDR2 as FQNEAQ (reference sequence). CDR3 size: 14 residues. CDR3 sequence: CASSYPGLGTEAFF. The CDR3 nucleotides are TGTGCCAGCAGCTACCCCGGTCTCGGCACTGAAGCTTTCTTT.

The DNA of the CDR3 is TGTGCCAGTAGTATAGGCAGGGGGGCCACTGAAGCTTTCTTT. This codes for CASSIGRGATEAFF. The V and J genes are TRBV19 and TRBJ1-1; 7 positions match TRBD1. The CDR3 covers 14 residues. CDR1 is LNHDA and CDR2 is SQIVND in the germline V gene (reference sequence). V lost 1 base, J lost 4 bases, and 3 bases stayed unmatched.

V usage is TRBV7-2 and J usage is TRBJ2-1; 10 nucleotides align to TRBD2. The V and J ends lost 1 base and 7 bases, in that order; junction bases with no gene match: 4. This CDR3 contains 15 residues. Germline loops: CDR1 SGHTA, CDR2 FQGNSA. The CDR3 nucleotides are TGTGCCAGCAGCTTAGTGGGACTAGCGCCTAATGAGCAGTTCTTC. This gives the protein CASSLVGLAPNEQFF.

This sequence joins TRBV5-6 and TRBJ2-1, with 7 positions matching TRBD1. This CDR3 has 15 amino acids. Germline CDR1 reads SGHDT; CDR2 reads YYEEEE. J was trimmed by 2 bases and V by 2 bases; bases with no gene match: 4. This CDR3 reads CASSFWTGPYNEQFF. The CDR3 DNA reads as TGTGCCAGCAGCTTCTGGACAGGTCCCTACAATGAGCAGTTCTTC.